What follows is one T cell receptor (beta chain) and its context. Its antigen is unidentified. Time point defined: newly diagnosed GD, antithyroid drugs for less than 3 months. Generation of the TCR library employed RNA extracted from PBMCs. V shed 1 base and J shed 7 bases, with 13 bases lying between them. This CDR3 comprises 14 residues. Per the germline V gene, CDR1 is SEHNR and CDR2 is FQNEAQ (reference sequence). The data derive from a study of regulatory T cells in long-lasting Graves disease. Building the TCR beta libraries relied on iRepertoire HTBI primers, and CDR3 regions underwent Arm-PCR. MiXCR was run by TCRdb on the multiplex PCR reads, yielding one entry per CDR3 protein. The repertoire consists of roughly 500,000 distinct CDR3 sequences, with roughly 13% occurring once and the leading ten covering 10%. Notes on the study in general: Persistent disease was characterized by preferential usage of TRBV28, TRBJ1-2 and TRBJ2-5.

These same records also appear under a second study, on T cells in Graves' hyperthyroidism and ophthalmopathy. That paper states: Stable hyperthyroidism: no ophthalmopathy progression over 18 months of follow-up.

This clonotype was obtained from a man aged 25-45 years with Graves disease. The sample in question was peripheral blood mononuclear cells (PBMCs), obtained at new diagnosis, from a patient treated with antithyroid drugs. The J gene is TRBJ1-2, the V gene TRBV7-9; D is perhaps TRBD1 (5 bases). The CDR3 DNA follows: TGTGCCAGCAGCTTAGAGCAGGGTTACGCTGGCTACACCTTC. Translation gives CASSLEQGYAGYTF.